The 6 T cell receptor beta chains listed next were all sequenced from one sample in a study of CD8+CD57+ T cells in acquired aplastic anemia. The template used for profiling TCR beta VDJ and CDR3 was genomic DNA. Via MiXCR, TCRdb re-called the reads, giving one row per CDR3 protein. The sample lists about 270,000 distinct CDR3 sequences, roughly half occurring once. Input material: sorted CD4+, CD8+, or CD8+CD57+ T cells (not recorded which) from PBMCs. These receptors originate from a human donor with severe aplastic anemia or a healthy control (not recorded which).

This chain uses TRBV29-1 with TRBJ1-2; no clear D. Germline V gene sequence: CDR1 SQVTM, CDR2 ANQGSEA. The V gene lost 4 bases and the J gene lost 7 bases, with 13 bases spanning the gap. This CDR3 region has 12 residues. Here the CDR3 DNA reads TGCAGCGTTGGTCAGCCTCCAGGTGGCTACACCTTC. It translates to CSVGQPPGGYTF.

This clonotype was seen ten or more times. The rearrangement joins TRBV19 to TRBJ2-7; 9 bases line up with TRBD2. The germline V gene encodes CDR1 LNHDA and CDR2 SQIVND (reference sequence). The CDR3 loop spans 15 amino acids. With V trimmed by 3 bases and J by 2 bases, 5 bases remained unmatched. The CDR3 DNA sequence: TGTGCCAGTAGTATGACGGCGGGGGGGCCCTACGAGCAGTACTTC. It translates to CASSMTAGGPYEQYF.

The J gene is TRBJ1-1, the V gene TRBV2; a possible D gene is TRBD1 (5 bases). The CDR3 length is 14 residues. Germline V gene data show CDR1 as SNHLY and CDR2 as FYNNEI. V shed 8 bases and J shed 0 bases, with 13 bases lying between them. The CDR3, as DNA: TGTGCCAGCTTCATAAGCAGGGTGAACACTGAAGCTTTCTTT. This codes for CASFISRVNTEAFF. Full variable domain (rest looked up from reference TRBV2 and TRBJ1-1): EPEVTQTPSHQVTQMGQEVILRCVPISNHLYFYWYRQILGQKVEFLVSFYNNEISEKSEIFDDQFSVERPDGSNFTLKIRSTKLEDSAMYFCASFISRVNTEAFFGQGTRLTVV.

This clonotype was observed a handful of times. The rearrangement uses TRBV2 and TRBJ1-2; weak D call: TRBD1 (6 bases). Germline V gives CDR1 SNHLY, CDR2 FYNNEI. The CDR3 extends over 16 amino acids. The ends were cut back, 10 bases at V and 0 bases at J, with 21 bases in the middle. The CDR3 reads CANKKLQGYANYGYTF. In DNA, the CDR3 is TGTGCCAACAAGAAATTACAGGGATACGCTAACTATGGCTACACCTTC.

CDR3 nucleotide sequence: TGTGCCAGCAGCTTATTCCGGGACAGGGGGAACACTGAAGCTTTCTTT. Protein: CASSLFRDRGNTEAFF. This sequence joins TRBV11-2 and TRBJ1-1, with TRBD1 identical over 10 bases. The germline V gene has CDR1 SGHAT and CDR2 FQNNGV. The CDR3 is 16 residues long. The ends lost 2 bases at V and 1 base at J; junction bases unmatched: 4.

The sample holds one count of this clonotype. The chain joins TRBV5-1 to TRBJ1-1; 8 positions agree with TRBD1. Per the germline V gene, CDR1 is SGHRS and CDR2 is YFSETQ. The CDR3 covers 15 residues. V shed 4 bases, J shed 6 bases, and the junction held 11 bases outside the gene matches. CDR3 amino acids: CASSRGQGKVPEAFF. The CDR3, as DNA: TGCGCCAGCAGCCGTGGACAGGGAAAGGTCCCTGAAGCTTTCTTT.